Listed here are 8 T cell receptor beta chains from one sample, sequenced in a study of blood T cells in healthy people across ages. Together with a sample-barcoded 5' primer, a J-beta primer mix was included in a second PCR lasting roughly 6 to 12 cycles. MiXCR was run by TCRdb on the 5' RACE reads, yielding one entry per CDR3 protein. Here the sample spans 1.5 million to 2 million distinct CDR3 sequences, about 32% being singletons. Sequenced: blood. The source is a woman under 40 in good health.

The CDR3 nucleotides are TGCAGTGCTAGAGACGACAGGGCTGGCCAGCCCCAGCATTTT. Its translation is CSARDDRAGQPQHF. The chain recombines TRBV20-1 with TRBJ1-5, with TRBD1 matching over 7 bases. The junction had 6 bases not matched to a gene; V was cut back by 0 bases and J by 7 bases. The CDR3 runs 14 residues. Germline assignment: CDR1 DFQATT and CDR2 SNEGSKA (reference sequence).

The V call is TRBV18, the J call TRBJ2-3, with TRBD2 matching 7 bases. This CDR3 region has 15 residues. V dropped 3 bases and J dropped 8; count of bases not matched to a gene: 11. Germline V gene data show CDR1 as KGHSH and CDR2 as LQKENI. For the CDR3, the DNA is TGTGCCAGCTCACCTCCCCGGCCATCTAGCGGTACGCAGTATTTT. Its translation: CASSPPRPSSGTQYF.

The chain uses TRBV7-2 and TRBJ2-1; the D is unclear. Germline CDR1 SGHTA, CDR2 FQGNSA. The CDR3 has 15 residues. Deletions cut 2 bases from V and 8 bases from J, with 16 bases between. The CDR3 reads CASSLRRHGTDEQFF. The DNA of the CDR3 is TGTGCCAGCAGCTTACGGCGACACGGCACTGATGAGCAGTTCTTC.

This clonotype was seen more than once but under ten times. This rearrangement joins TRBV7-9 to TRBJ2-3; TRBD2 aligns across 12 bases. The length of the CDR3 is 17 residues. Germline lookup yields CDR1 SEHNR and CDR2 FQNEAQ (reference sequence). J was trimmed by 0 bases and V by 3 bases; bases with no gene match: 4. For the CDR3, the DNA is TGTGCCAGCAGCTTCAGCCTAGCGGGAGGGAGCACAGATACGCAGTATTTT. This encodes CASSFSLAGGSTDTQYF.

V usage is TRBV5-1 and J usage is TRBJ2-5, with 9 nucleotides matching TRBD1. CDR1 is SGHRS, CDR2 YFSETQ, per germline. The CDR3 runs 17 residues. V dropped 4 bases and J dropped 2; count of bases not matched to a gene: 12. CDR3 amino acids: CASSRTGGPAPQETQYF. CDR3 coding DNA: TGCGCCAGCAGCAGAACAGGGGGCCCCGCCCCACAAGAGACCCAGTACTTC.

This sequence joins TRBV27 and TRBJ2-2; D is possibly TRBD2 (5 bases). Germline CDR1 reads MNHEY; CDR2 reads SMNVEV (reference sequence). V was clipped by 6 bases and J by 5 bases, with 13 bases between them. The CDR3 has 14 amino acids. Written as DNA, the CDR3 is TGTGCCAGCAGATTAACCACGGGGACCGGGGAGCTGTTTTTT. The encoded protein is CASRLTTGTGELFF.

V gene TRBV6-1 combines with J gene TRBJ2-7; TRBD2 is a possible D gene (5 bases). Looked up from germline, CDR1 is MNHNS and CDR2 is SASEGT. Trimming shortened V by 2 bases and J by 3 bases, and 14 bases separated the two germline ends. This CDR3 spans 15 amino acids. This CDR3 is CASSEWGRAGYEQYF. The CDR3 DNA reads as TGTGCCAGCAGTGAATGGGGTCGGGCGGGCTACGAGCAGTACTTC.

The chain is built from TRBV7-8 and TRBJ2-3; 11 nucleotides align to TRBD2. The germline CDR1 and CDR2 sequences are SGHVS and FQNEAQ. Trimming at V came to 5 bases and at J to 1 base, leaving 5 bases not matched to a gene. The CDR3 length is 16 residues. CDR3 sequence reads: CASSLPGLAGTDTQYF. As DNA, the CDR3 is TGTGCCAGCAGCCTCCCGGGACTAGCGGGCACAGATACGCAGTATTTT.